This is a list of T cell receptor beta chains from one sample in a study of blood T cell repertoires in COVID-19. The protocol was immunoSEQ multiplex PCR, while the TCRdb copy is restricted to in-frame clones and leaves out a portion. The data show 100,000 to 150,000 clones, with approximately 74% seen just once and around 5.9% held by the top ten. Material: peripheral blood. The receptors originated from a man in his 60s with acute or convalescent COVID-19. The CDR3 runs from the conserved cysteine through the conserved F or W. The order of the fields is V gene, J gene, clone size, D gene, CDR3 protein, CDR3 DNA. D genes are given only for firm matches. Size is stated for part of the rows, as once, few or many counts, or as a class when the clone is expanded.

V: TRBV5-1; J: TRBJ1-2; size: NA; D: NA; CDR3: CASRRDTLGYTF; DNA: TGCGCCAGCAGAAGGGACACGTTGGGCTACACCTTC
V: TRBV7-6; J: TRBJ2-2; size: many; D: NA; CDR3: CASSLQGSNTGELFF; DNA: TGTGCCAGCAGCTTACAGGGTTCGAACACCGGGGAGCTGTTTTTT
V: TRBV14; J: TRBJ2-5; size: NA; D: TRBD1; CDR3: CASSQDRGQETQYF; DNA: TGTGCCAGCAGCCAGGACAGGGGGCAAGAGACCCAGTACTTC
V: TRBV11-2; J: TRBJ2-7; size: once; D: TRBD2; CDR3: CASSLEDGGAYEQYF; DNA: TGTGCCAGCAGCTTAGAAGACGGGGGGGCTTACGAGCAGTACTTC
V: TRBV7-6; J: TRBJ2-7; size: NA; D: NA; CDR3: CASSLLAISYEQYF; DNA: TGTGCCAGCAGCTTACTAGCGATTTCCTACGAGCAGTACTTC
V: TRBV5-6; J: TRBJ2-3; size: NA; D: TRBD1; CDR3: CASSSDRAVGTQYF; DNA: TGTGCCAGCAGCTCGGACAGGGCTGTGGGTACGCAGTATTTT
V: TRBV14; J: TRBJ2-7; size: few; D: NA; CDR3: CASSQDLLRGAYEQYF; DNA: TGTGCCAGCAGCCAAGATCTTCTACGGGGAGCCTACGAGCAGTACTTC
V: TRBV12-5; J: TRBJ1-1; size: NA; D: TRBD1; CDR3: CASGNRARGLLMNTEAFF; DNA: TGTGCTAGTGGAAACCGGGCCAGGGGGTTATTAATGAACACTGAAGCTTTCTTT
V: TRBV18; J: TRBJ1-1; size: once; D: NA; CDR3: CASSPYNTEAFF; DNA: TGTGCCAGCTCACCTTATAACACTGAAGCTTTCTTT
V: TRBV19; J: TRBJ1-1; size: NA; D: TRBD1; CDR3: CASASGTGEAFF; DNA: TGTGCCAGTGCATCCGGGACAGGGGAAGCTTTCTTT
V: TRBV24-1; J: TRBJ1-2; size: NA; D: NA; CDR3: CATSDGGNYGYTF; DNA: TGTGCCACCAGTGATGGAGGCAACTATGGCTACACCTTC
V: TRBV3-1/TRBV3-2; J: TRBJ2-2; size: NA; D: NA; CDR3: CASLQGNTGELFF; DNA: TGTGCCAGCCTCCAGGGGAACACCGGGGAGCTGTTTTTT
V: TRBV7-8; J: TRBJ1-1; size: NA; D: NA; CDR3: CASSSLGPGDTEAFF; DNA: TGTGCCAGCAGCTCGCTGGGACCAGGGGACACTGAAGCTTTCTTT
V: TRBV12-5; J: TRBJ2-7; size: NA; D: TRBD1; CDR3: CASGLVTGQGTPYEQYF; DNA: TGTGCTAGTGGTTTGGTGACGGGACAGGGAACCCCCTACGAGCAGTACTTC
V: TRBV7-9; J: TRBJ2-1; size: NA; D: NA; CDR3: CASSLAGGTGEQFF; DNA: TGTGCCAGCAGCTTAGCGGGAGGCACCGGTGAGCAGTTCTTC
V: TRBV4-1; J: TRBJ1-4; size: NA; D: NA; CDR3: CASSPGRQGNEKLFF; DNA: TGCGCCAGCAGCCCCGGACGGCAGGGTAATGAAAAACTGTTTTTT
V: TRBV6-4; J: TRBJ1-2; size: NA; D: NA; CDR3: CASSPSSANYGYTF; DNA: TGTGCCAGCAGTCCCTCGTCAGCTAACTATGGCTACACCTTC
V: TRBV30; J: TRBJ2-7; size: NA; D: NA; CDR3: CAWRPQGWYEQYF; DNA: TGTGCCTGGAGACCTCAGGGGTGGTACGAGCAGTACTTC
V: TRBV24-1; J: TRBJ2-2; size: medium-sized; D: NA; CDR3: CATSDSRQVPGELFF; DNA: TGTGCCACCAGTGATTCCCGACAGGTCCCCGGGGAGCTGTTTTTT
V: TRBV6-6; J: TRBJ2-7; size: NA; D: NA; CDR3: CASSYSRTVNEQYF; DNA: TGTGCCAGCAGTTACTCGAGGACTGTCAACGAGCAGTACTTC
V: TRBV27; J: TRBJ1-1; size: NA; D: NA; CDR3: CASSRGQGSEAFF; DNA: TGTGCCAGCAGCCGGGGCCAGGGGTCTGAAGCTTTCTTT
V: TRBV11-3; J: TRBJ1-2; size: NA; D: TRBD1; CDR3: CASSTWGRGQGGYTF; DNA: TGTGCCAGCAGCACTTGGGGCAGGGGGCAGGGTGGCTACACCTTC
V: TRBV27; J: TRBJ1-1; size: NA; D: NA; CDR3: CASSRRGEMNTEAFF; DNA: TGTGCCAGCAGCCGCCGGGGGGAAATGAACACTGAAGCTTTCTTT
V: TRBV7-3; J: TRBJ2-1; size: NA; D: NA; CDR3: CASSLQVQQGSEQFF; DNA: TGTGCCAGCAGCCTTCAGGTCCAGCAAGGTTCTGAGCAGTTCTTC
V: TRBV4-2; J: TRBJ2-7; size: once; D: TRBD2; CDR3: CASSQASGGAYEQYF; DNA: TGTGCCAGCAGCCAAGCTAGCGGGGGGGCCTACGAGCAGTACTTC
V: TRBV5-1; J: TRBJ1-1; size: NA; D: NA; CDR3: CASSPGHYTEAFF; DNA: TGCGCCAGCAGCCCGGGACATTACACTGAAGCTTTCTTT
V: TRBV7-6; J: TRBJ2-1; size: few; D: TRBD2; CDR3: CASSLASLAGDNEQFF; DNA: TGTGCCAGCAGCTTAGCGAGCCTAGCGGGGGACAATGAGCAGTTCTTC
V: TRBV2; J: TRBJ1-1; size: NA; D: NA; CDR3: CASSRAGLRTEAFF; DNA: TGTGCCAGCAGCAGGGCGGGGTTGAGGACTGAAGCTTTCTTT
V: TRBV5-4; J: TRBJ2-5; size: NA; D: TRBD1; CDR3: CASSLGGQGGETQYF; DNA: TGTGCCAGCAGCTTGGGGGGACAGGGTGGAGAGACCCAGTACTTC
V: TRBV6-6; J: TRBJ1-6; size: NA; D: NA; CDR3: CATLPPRGQNSPLHF; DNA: TGTGCCACCCTCCCCCCACGCGGGCAGAATTCACCCCTCCACTTT
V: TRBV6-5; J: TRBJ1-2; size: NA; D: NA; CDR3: CASSYRAEGYTF; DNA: TGTGCCAGCAGTTACCGCGCGGAAGGCTACACCTTC
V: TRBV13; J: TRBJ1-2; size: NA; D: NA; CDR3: CASSLVGAENGYTF; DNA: TGTGCCAGCAGCTTAGTAGGGGCGGAAAATGGCTACACCTTC